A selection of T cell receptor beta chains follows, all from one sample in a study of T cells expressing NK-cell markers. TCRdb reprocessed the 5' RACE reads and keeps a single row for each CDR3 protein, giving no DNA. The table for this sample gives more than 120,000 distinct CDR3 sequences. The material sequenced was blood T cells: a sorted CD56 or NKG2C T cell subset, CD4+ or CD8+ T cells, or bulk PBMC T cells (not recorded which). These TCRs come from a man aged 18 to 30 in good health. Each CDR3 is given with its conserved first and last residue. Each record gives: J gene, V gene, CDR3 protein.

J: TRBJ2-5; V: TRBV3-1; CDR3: CASSPGDRVIWETQYF
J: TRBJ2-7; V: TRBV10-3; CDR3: CAISDPGLLYYEQYF
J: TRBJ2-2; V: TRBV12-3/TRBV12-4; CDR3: CASRVLGELFF
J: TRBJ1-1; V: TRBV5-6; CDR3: CASSGGLGKTEAFF
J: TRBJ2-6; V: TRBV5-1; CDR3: CASRREEGRGVPGWSGANVLTF
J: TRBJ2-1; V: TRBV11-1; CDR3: CASSLGLSGPNSYNEQFF
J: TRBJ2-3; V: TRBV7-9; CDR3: CASSLTPGGSADTQYF
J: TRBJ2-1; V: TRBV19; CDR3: CASSWREMVNEQFF
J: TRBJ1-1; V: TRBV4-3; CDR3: CASSVSGKLNTEAFF
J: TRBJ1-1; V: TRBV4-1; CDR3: CASSLETTKFAGHTEAFF